The present TCR beta chain was sequenced within a study of cytomegalovirus exposure and HLA in healthy donors. Points from the study as a whole: Later analysis found that TCR beta chains associated with HLA were more clonally expanded than other, equally common chains. With high specificity and sensitivity, the classifier reportedly diagnosed cytomegalovirus status. Immune exposure data for these donors was limited to CMV serostatus.

This PCR relied on a set of 60 Vbeta primers and 13 Jbeta primers. TCRdb's copy holds only in-frame clones and misses some; the assay was immunoSEQ multiplex PCR. The sample carries approximately 100,000 clones, about a tenth recorded once. Germline V gene lookup returns CDR1 SGHDN and CDR2 FVKESK. The V and J ends lost 2 bases and 8 bases, in that order; junction bases with no gene match: 10. The CDR3 consists of 16 residues. As for this clone: As yet, its antigen is unknown.

Healthy individuals who donated bone marrow served as the donors. The chain has TRBV14 and TRBJ2-1; TRBD2 agrees at 9 bases. Sequenced input: PBMCs. This sequence originates from a man in his forties or fifties in good health and CMV-seropositive. This CDR3 is CASSQLAGENRDEQFF. CDR3 coding DNA: TGTGCCAGCAGCCAATTAGCGGGAGAAAATCGGGATGAGCAGTTCTTC.